The rows below give T cell receptor beta chains drawn from one sample of a study of CD8 T cells in Susac syndrome. Each CDR3 protein is one row after TCRdb ran MiXCR on the immunoSEQ multiplex PCR reads. Of more than 100,000 distinct CDR3 sequences listed, under 96% are singletons. The sequenced sample was CD4+ T cells from PBMCs. The source of these receptors is a human donor with Susac syndrome. Both conserved end residues are part of each CDR3. The order of the fields is J gene, D gene, clone size, V gene, CDR3 DNA, CDR3 protein. The D gene is left open where the match is weak. A row's size may be missing; if present it is once, few, many or a size class.

TRBJ1-3,.,.,TRBV15,TGTGCCACCAGCAGAGATAGCTCTGGAAACACCATATATTTT,CATSRDSSGNTIYF
TRBJ2-7,.,.,TRBV11-2,TGTGCCAGCAGCTTAGATGGTCAAGGAAGCTACGAGCAGTACTTC,CASSLDGQGSYEQYF
TRBJ2-3,TRBD2,.,TRBV28,TGTGCCAGCAGTTTCCCTAGCGGGAGCCCCACAGATACGCAGTATTTT,CASSFPSGSPTDTQYF
TRBJ2-3,TRBD2,.,TRBV30,TGTGCCTGGATTAGTAGCGGGAGAACAGATACGCAGTATTTT,CAWISSGRTDTQYF
TRBJ1-1,TRBD1,.,TRBV11-3,TGTGCCAGCAGCGCTCAGGGGGAAGACACTGAAGCTTTCTTT,CASSAQGEDTEAFF
TRBJ2-1,.,once,TRBV14,TGTGCCAGCAGCCAAGGGAGACCAAACAATGAGCAGTTCTTC,CASSQGRPNNEQFF
TRBJ2-5,TRBD2,.,TRBV4-2,TGTGCCAGCAGCCAAGGGGAGGGAGTAGGAGCGGGAGGGTACCAAGAGACCCAGTACTTC,CASSQGEGVGAGGYQETQYF
TRBJ2-1,TRBD2,.,TRBV29-1,TGCAGCGTTATAGCGGGAGGACTGGATGAGCAGTTCTTC,CSVIAGGLDEQFF
TRBJ2-5,TRBD1,.,TRBV19,TGTGCCAGTAGTATTGCGAGGGACAGGGGGCGAGGAGAGACCCAGTACTTC,CASSIARDRGRGETQYF
TRBJ1-2,.,few,TRBV6-5,TGTGCCAGCAGTCCCGGCTATGGCTACACCTTC,CASSPGYGYTF
TRBJ2-7,.,.,TRBV18,TGTGCCAGCTCACCCACTTCGGGGGCACTCGAGCAGTACTTC,CASSPTSGALEQYF
TRBJ2-6,.,.,TRBV25-1,TGTGCCAGCAGTGAGGACAGCTCTGGGGCCAACGTCCTGACTTTC,CASSEDSSGANVLTF
TRBJ2-1,TRBD2,.,TRBV20-1,TGCAGTGCCGGGACTAGCGGGAGGAATGAGCAGTTCTTC,CSAGTSGRNEQFF
TRBJ1-1,.,.,TRBV9,TGTGCCAGCAGCCTGACGGGGGGAGAAGCTTTCTTT,CASSLTGGEAFF
TRBJ2-7,TRBD1,.,TRBV27,TGTGCCAGCAGTTTTAACAGGGGGTATGAGCAGTACTTC,CASSFNRGYEQYF
TRBJ1-2,.,.,TRBV6-5,TGTGCCAGCAGGGACCGGGCCTTATATGGCTACACCTTC,CASRDRALYGYTF
TRBJ2-5,.,.,TRBV29-1,TGCAGCGTTGGGGTCAGTAGTCAAGAGACCCAGTACTTC,CSVGVSSQETQYF
TRBJ2-7,TRBD2,.,TRBV20-1,TGCAGTGCTACCGAGCGGGACTACGAGCAGTACTTC,CSATERDYEQYF
TRBJ1-5,TRBD1,.,TRBV20-1,TGCAGTGCTGAGGGGACAGGGACAAATCAGCCCCAGCATTTT,CSAEGTGTNQPQHF
TRBJ1-2,.,once,TRBV6-5,TGTGCCAGCAGTCGGGACCGTTACGGCTACACCTTC,CASSRDRYGYTF
TRBJ2-2,.,.,TRBV7-2,TGTGCCAGCAGCTTAAGTGGCCGACCTTGGGGCGGGGAGCTGTTTTTT,CASSLSGRPWGGELFF
TRBJ2-7,TRBD1,.,TRBV20-1,TGCAGTGCTAGAGGGACAGGGGGGTGGACCTACGAGCAGTACTTC,CSARGTGGWTYEQYF
TRBJ2-3,TRBD2,.,TRBV20-1,TGCAGTGCTACGGGACTAGCGGGAGGGGGCACAGATACGCAGTATTTT,CSATGLAGGGTDTQYF
TRBJ1-5,.,.,TRBV30,TGTGCCTGGAGTCACCGGGCAGCCAACAATCAGCCCCAGCATTTT,CAWSHRAANNQPQHF
TRBJ2-1,.,.,TRBV29-1,TGCAGCGTTGATCCCGGGGTGAATGAGCAGTTCTTC,CSVDPGVNEQFF
TRBJ2-5,.,.,TRBV20-1,TGCAGTGGGGGGTACCAAGAGACCCAGTACTTC,CSGGYQETQYF
TRBJ2-7,TRBD2,once,TRBV6-1,TGTGCCAGCAGTGAAGCGGGACTAGTTGGCTACGAGCAGTACTTC,CASSEAGLVGYEQYF
TRBJ2-6,.,.,TRBV9,TGTGCCAGCAGCGTAGCCGACTCTGGGGCCAACGTCCTGACTTTC,CASSVADSGANVLTF
TRBJ2-1,TRBD2,.,TRBV3-1,TGTGCCAGCAGCCAAGATTTGGAGACTAGCGAGTACAATGAGCAGTTCTTC,CASSQDLETSEYNEQFF
TRBJ2-7,.,.,TRBV20-1,TGCAGTGCTAGACGGGGTTTGGAGGAGCAGTACTTC,CSARRGLEEQYF
TRBJ2-7,.,.,TRBV30,TGTGCCTGGAGTGTCTCACTTCCCTACGAGCAGTACTTC,CAWSVSLPYEQYF
TRBJ2-7,.,.,TRBV30,TGTGCCTGGACTCCGAACTCCTACGAGCAGTACTTC,CAWTPNSYEQYF
TRBJ1-1,.,.,TRBV7-9,TGTGCCAGCAGCCAAAGTATTTTAGACACTGAAGCTTTCTTT,CASSQSILDTEAFF
TRBJ2-1,TRBD2,.,TRBV6-5,TGTGCCAGCGGGAGGGCCCTCAATGAGCAGTTCTTC,CASGRALNEQFF
TRBJ1-5,.,.,TRBV30,TGTGCCTGGAGTGTAGGTCAGCTCAATCAGCCCCAGCATTTT,CAWSVGQLNQPQHF
TRBJ2-5,.,.,TRBV28,TGTGCCAGCAGTTTGTTTGAGGGGCAGGGAGAGGAGACCCAGTACTTC,CASSLFEGQGEETQYF
TRBJ2-1,TRBD2,.,TRBV5-1,TGCGCCAGCAGCTTGGTGGCTAGCGGGAGGGCCGCATTCCATGAGCAGTTCTTC,CASSLVASGRAAFHEQFF
TRBJ1-1,TRBD1,once,TRBV20-1,TGCAGTGCTGGACAGGGGGCGAGTCGGGACACTGAAGCTTTCTTT,CSAGQGASRDTEAFF
TRBJ2-2,.,.,TRBV3-1,TGTGCCAGCAGCCATCTAGCGCGGGAGCTGTTTTTT,CASSHLARELFF
TRBJ2-5,TRBD1,.,TRBV7-9,TGTGCCAGCAGCTCGGACAGGGGGTTAGAGACCCAGTACTTC,CASSSDRGLETQYF
TRBJ2-2,TRBD2,.,TRBV5-4,TGTGCCAGCAGCCCCTCGACTAGCGGGGTCAGCGGGGAGCTGTTTTTT,CASSPSTSGVSGELFF